This T cell receptor (beta chain) was recorded in a study of blood T cell repertoires in COVID-19 (dated by TCRdb to the early 2020s). Turning to the overall study: Samples from collaborators originated in the United States, Italy and Spain and spanned both the acute and convalescent phases of COVID-19. The prospective study material was composed of cDNA or gDNA derived from T cells, B-cell-depleted T cells, or PBMCs. The dataset comprised deeply sampled blood TCRbeta repertoires from subjects exposed to, actively infected with, or recovered from COVID-19. The repertoires were released in a freely available public database meant as a resource for research on the immune response to SARS-CoV-2. Samples came from the ongoing ImmuneRACE study (first 160 participants) plus 1,254 subjects from 6 global collaborators. Sample metadata almost always included a de-identified subject ID, COVID-19 status, age in years and sex. Where HLA class I and class II types were available, the types were taken from metadata supplied by the sample provider, not from assay-based typing.

TCRbeta CDR3 regions were amplified from genomic DNA using the immunoSEQ Assay, a bias-controlled multiplex PCR. Turning to the authors' computational methods: Nucleated cell counts per sample were estimated from amplification of reference gene primers within the assay. To quantify the absolute abundance of each unique TCRbeta CDR3 rearrangement, sequence reads were collapsed and filtered. For each sample, productive Simpson clonality was calculated as the square root of Simpson's diversity index across productive rearrangements. TCRdb limited this immuneACCESS table to in-frame rearrangements with V and J called. A share of clones is missing; checked studies link under half to unresolved V genes, and the rest is unexplained. V, J and clone size are taken as reported in that table, and D and trimming were inferred from the DNA itself. Recorded for this sample are about 170,000 clones; approximately 82% of them occurred a single time. The top ten hold over 9.5% of the sample.

For CDR1 and CDR2, the germline V gene lists SQVTM and ANQGSEA. The CDR3 starts with the cysteine, ends with the phenylalanine, and has 14 residues. Only CDR3 DNA remains: 42 bases, in frame from the first base. At the junction V is shortened by 5 bases and J by 3 bases, with 16 bases in between. Of note for this clone: Its antigen target is currently unknown. Per-base quality was not reported, and no clone a single base away is much larger than it.

Each collaborating institution followed its own protocols to collect whole blood in K2EDTA tubes. For TCRbeta analysis, collaborators shipped samples in one of three forms: frozen whole blood, isolated PBMCs, or DNA extracted from either of those sample types. Paper-wide results and their limitations: Clinical and demographic metadata were provided uncurated, with the amount varying by source and participant.

The sequence was obtained from an elderly woman with active or convalescent COVID-19. The sequencing input was peripheral blood. The rearrangement combines TRBV29-1 with TRBJ1-1; matching of 5 bases hints at TRBD1 as the D gene. The encoded CDR3 is CSVSRGYVYTEAFF. The nucleotides are TGCAGCGTTTCAAGGGGATATGTTTACACTGAAGCTTTCTTT.